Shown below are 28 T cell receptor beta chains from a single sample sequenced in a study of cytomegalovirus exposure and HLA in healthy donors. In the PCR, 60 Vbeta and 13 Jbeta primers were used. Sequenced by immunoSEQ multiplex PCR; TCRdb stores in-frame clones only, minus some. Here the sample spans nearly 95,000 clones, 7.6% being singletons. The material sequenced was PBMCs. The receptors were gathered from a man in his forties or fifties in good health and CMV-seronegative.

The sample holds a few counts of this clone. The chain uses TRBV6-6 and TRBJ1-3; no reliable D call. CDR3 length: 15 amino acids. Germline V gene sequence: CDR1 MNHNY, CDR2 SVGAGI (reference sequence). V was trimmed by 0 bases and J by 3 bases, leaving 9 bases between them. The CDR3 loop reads CASSYSMGSGNTIYF. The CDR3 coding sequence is TGTGCCAGCAGTTACTCGATGGGGAGTGGAAACACCATATATTTT.

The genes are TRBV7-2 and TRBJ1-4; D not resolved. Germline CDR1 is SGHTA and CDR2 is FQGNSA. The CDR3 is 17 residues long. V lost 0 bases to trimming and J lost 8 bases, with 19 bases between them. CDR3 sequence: CASSLATGSSFYEKLFF. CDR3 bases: TGTGCCAGCAGCTTAGCGACGGGGTCCTCGTTCTACGAAAAACTGTTTTTT.

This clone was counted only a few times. Written as DNA, the CDR3 is TGTGCCAGCAGTGAAAGGACTAGCGGGAGGGCCTACGAGCAGTACTTC. This sequence encodes CASSERTSGRAYEQYF. This rearrangement joins TRBV6-1 to TRBJ2-7; 15 bases are shared with TRBD2. The CDR3 is 16 amino acids. Germline V gene data show CDR1 as MNHNS and CDR2 as SASEGT. J was trimmed by 2 bases and V by 2 bases; bases with no gene match: 1.

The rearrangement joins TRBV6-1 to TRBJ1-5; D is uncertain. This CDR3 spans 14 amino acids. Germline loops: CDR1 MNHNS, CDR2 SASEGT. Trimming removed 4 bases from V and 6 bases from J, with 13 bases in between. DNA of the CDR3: TGTGCCAGCAGTGCTGGCCCGGAGGGTCAGCCCCAGCATTTT. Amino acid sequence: CASSAGPEGQPQHF.

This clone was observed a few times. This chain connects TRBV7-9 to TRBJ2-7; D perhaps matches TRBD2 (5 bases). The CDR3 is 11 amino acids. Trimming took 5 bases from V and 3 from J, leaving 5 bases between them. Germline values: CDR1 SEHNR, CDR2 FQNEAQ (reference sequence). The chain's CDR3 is CASSGSYEQYF. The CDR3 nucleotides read TGTGCCAGCAGCGGGAGCTACGAGCAGTACTTC.

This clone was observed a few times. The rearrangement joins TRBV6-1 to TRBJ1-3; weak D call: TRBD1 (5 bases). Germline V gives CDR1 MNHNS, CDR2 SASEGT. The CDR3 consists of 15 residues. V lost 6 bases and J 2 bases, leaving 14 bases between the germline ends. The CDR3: CASRERGFPGNTIYF. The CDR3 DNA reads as TGTGCCAGCAGAGAGCGGGGGTTCCCTGGAAACACCATATATTTT.

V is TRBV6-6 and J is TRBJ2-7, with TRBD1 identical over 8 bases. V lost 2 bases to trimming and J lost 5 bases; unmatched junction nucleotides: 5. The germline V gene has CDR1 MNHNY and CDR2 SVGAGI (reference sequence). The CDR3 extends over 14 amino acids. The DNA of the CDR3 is TGTGCCAGCAGTTACCCTGGACAGGGCCACGAGCAGTACTTC. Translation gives CASSYPGQGHEQYF.

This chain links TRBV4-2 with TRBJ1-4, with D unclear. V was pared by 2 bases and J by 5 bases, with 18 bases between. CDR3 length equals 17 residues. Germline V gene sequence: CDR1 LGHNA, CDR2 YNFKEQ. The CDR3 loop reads CASSQQFVRELNEKLFF. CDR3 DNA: TGTGCCAGCAGCCAACAATTCGTCCGGGAGTTAAATGAAAAACTGTTTTTT.

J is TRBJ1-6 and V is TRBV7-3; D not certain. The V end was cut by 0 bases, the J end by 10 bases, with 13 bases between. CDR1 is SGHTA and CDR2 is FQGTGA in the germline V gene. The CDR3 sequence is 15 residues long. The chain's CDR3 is CASSLTPAEESPLHF. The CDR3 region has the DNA TGTGCCAGCAGCTTAACCCCCGCAGAGGAATCACCCCTCCACTTT.

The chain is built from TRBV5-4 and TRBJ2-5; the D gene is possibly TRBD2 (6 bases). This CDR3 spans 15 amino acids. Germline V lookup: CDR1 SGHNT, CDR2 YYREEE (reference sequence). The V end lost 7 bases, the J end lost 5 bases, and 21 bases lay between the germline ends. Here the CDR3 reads CASPSAGPERETQYF. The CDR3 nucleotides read TGTGCCAGCCCCTCCGCGGGACCTGAGAGGGAGACCCAGTACTTC.

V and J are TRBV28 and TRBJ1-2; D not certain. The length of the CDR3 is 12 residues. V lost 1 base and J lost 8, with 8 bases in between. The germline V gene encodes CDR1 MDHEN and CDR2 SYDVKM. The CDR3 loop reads CASSLFEEGYTF. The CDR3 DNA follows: TGTGCCAGCAGTTTATTTGAGGAGGGCTACACCTTC.

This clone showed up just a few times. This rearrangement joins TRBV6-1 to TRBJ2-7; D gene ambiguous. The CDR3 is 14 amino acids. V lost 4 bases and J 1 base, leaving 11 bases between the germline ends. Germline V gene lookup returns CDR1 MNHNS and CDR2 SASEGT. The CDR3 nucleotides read TGTGCCAGCAGTGCCCTGGGCAGATCCTACGAGCAGTACTTC. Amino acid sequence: CASSALGRSYEQYF.

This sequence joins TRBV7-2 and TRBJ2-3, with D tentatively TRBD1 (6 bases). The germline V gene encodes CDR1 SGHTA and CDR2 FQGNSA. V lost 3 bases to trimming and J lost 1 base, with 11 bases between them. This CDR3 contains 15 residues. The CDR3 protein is CASSFAHRGTDTQYF. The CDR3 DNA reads TGTGCCAGCAGCTTTGCCCACAGGGGCACAGATACGCAGTATTTT.

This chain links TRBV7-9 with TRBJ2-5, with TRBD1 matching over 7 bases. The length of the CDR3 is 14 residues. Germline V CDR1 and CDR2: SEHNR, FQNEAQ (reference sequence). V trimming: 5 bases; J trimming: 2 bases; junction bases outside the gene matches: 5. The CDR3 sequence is CASSGMTGQETQYF. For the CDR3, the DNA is TGTGCCAGCAGCGGGATGACAGGGCAAGAGACCCAGTACTTC.

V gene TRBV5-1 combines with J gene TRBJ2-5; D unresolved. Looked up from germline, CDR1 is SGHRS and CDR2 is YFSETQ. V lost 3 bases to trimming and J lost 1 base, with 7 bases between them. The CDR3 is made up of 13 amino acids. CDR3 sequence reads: CASSYGFQETQYF. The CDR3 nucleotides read TGCGCCAGCAGCTACGGGTTCCAAGAGACCCAGTACTTC.

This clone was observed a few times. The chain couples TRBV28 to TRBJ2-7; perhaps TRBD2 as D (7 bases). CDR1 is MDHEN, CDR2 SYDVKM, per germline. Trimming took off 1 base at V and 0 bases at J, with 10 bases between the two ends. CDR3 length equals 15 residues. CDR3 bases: TGTGCCAGCAGTTTATCCGGGGGGCACTCCTACGAGCAGTACTTC. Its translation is CASSLSGGHSYEQYF.

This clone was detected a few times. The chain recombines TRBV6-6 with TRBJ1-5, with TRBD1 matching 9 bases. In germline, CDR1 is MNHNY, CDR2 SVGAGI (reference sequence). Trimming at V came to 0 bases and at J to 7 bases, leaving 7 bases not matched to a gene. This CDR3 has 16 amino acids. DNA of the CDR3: TGTGCCAGCAGTTACTCGGGACAGGGCTTAGGCCAGCCCCAGCATTTT. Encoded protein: CASSYSGQGLGQPQHF.

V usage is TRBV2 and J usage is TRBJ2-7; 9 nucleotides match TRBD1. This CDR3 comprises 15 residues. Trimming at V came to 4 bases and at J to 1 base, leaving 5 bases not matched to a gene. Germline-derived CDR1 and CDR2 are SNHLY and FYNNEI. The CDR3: CASSAWTGESYEQYF. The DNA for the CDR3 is TGTGCCAGCAGTGCATGGACAGGGGAATCCTACGAGCAGTACTTC.

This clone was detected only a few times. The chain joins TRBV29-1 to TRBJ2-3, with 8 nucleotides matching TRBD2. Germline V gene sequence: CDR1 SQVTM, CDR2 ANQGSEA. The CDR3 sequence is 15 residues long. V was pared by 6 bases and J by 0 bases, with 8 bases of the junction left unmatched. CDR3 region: CSVIGGVSSTDTQYF. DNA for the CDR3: TGCAGCGTAATCGGGGGGGTTTCTAGCACAGATACGCAGTATTTT.

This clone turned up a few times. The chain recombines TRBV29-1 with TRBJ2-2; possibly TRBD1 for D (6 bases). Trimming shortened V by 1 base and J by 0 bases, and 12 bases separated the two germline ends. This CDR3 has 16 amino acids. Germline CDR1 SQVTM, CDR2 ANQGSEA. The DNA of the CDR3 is TGCAGCGTTGAAGGCCGGACAGCCTCGAACACCGGGGAGCTGTTTTTT. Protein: CSVEGRTASNTGELFF.

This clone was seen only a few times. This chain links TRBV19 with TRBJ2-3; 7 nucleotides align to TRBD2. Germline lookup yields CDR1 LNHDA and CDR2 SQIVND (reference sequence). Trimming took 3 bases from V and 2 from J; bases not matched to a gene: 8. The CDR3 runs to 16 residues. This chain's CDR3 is CASSMLASGDTDTQYF. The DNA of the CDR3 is TGTGCCAGTAGTATGCTGGCTAGCGGAGACACAGATACGCAGTATTTT.

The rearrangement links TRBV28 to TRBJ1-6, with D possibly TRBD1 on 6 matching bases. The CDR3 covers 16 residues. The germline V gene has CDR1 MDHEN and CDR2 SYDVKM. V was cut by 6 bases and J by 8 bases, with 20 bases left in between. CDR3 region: CASSEGTRDLHSPLHF. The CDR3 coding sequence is TGTGCCAGCAGCGAGGGGACAAGGGATCTCCATTCACCCCTCCACTTT. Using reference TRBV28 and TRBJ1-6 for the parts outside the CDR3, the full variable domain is DVKVTQSSRYLVKRTGEKVFLECVQDMDHENMFWYRQDPGLGLRLIYFSYDVKMKEKGDIPEGYSVSREKKERFSLILESASTNQTSMYLCASSEGTRDLHSPLHFGNGTRLTVT.

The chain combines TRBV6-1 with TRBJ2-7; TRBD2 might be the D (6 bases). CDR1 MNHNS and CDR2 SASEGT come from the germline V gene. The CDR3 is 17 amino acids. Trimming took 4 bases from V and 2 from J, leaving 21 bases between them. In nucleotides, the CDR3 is TGTGCCAGCAGTGGGCAACCTCCCGGGACTGGGACCTACGAGCAGTACTTC. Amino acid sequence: CASSGQPPGTGTYEQYF.

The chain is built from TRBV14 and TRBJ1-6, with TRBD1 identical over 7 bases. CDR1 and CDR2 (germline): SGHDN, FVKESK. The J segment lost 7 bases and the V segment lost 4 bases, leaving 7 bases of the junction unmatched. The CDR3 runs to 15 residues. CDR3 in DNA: TGTGCCAGCAGCCGGACGACAGGGCAAAATTCACCCCTCCACTTT. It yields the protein CASSRTTGQNSPLHF.

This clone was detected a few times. The CDR3 loop is CAISTGGRFTEAFF. The CDR3 bases are TGTGCCATAAGTACAGGGGGCAGGTTCACTGAAGCTTTCTTT. The genes are TRBV6-5 and TRBJ1-1; the match to TRBD1 covers 9 bases. CDR1 is MNHEY and CDR2 is SVGAGI in the germline V gene. The V segment lost 10 bases and the J segment 4 bases; nucleotides outside the gene matches: 10. This CDR3 comprises 14 residues.

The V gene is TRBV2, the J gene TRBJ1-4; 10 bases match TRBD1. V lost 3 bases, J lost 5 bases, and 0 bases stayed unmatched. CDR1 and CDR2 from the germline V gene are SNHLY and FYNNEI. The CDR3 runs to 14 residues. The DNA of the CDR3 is TGTGCCAGCAGTGAGGACAGGGGGAATGAAAAACTGTTTTTT. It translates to CASSEDRGNEKLFF.

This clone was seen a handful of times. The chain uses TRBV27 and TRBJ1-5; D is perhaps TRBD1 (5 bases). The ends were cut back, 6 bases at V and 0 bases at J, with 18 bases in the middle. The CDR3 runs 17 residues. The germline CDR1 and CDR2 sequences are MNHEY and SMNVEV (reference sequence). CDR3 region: CASSPGGGFYSNQPQHF. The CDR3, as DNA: TGTGCCAGCAGCCCGGGGGGTGGTTTTTATAGCAATCAGCCCCAGCATTTT.

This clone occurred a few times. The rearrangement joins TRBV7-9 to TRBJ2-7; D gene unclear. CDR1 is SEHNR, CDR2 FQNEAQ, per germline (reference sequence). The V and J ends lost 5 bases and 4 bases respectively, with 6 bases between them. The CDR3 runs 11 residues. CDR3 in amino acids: CASSPSYEQYF. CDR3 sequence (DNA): TGTGCCAGCAGCCCGTCGTACGAGCAGTACTTC.